One TCR beta chain is described in this entry. Its cognate antigen is unknown. Germline CDR1 and CDR2: SGHAT and FQNNGV. The CDR3 contains 17 residues. V trimming: 2 bases; J trimming: 3 bases; junction bases outside the gene matches: 8. This sample was included in a study of T cells after yellow fever vaccination. Turning to the study itself: With SMART-Seq v4 Ultra Low Input, the fractions containing low cell numbers were prepared. Study-level results: Although the secondary response was weaker, it peaked faster, at day 5 versus 15.

As TCR cDNA was made by 5'RACE template switching, a universal primer site and UMIs were added. TCRdb re-analysed the 5' RACE reads in MiXCR, keeping a single row per CDR3 protein. The sample yields approximately 260,000 distinct CDR3 sequences, about 5.2% seen once. The chain couples TRBV11-2 to TRBJ2-1; 9 bases agree with TRBD2. The sample consisted of CD4+ T cells sorted from PBMCs, taken on the day of the yellow fever booster vaccination. This receptor was taken from a young man who received the YFV17D yellow fever vaccine. The CDR3 DNA follows: TGTGCCAGCAGCTTATTGGGTGGCGGGGGGGTCTACAATGAGCAGTTCTTC. This sequence encodes CASSLLGGGGVYNEQFF.